One and the same sample provided the 23 T cell receptor beta chains below, sequenced in a study of blood T cell repertoires in COVID-19. Sequenced by immunoSEQ multiplex PCR; TCRdb stores in-frame clones only, minus some. Here the sample spans about 180,000 clones, about four fifths being singletons. Sequenced: peripheral blood. These receptors were collected from a man between 65 and 80 years old with active or convalescent COVID-19.

This clone was seen a few times. The chain is built from TRBV19 and TRBJ1-2; D remains unclear. This CDR3 region has 16 residues. Germline loops: CDR1 LNHDA, CDR2 SQIVND (reference sequence). Trimming pared 5 bases from V and 4 bases from J, leaving 20 bases between. CDR3 bases: TGTGCCAGTAGTCCGACCCCCGGTGACGGCGGCTATGGCTACACCTTC. Its protein product is CASSPTPGDGGYGYTF.

The V call is TRBV4-3, the J call TRBJ2-5, with no clear D. Trimming took off 0 bases at V and 4 bases at J, with 15 bases between the two ends. Per the germline V gene, CDR1 is LGHNA and CDR2 is YSLEER. This CDR3 region has 16 residues. The CDR3 spells CASSQDLATGPETQYF. The CDR3 DNA reads as TGCGCCAGCAGCCAAGATCTGGCCACGGGTCCAGAGACCCAGTACTTC.

This clone appeared once. The chain employs TRBV27 and TRBJ1-2; 8 bases are a match to TRBD1. The CDR3 is 13 amino acids. V lost 8 bases to trimming and J lost 4 bases; unmatched junction nucleotides: 6. Per the germline V gene, CDR1 is MNHEY and CDR2 is SMNVEV (reference sequence). In DNA form, the CDR3 reads TGTGCCAGCCAGGACAGGGTAACCTATGGCTACACCTTC. The encoded protein is CASQDRVTYGYTF.

V usage is TRBV18 and J usage is TRBJ2-2, with TRBD1 identical over 7 bases. The germline CDR1 and CDR2 sequences are KGHSH and LQKENI. The CDR3 is 15 amino acids. J was trimmed by 7 bases and V by 5 bases; bases with no gene match: 10. In DNA form, the CDR3 reads TGTGCCAGCTCATACACAGGGGACCCAGGCGGGGAGCTGTTTTTT. Translating gives CASSYTGDPGGELFF.

The chain links TRBV7-3 to TRBJ2-7; D is perhaps TRBD2 (5 bases). Germline V CDR1 and CDR2: SGHTA, FQGTGA. CDR3 size: 13 residues. Trimming pared 5 bases from V and 6 bases from J, leaving 14 bases between. CDR3 protein: CASSPTSSTEQYF. DNA of the CDR3: TGTGCCAGCAGCCCGACCTCTAGCACCGAGCAGTACTTC.

This clone was detected once. The chain carries TRBV3-1 (or the pseudogene TRBV3-2) and TRBJ2-2; D is perhaps TRBD2 (6 bases). This CDR3 has 16 amino acids. Trimming cost V 1 base and J 6 bases, with 15 bases left between them. Per the germline V gene, CDR1 is LGHDT and CDR2 is YNNKEL (reference sequence). Written as DNA, the CDR3 is TGTGCCAGCAGCCAAGGATGGGGGGACGCTCCCGGGGAGCTGTTTTTT. This gives the protein CASSQGWGDAPGELFF.

The gene calls are TRBV12-3 or TRBV12-4 and TRBJ2-7, with a tentative D call TRBD1 (6 bases). The V end lost 4 bases, the J end lost 5 bases, and 9 bases lay between the germline ends. The CDR3 has 12 amino acids. CDR3 sequence reads: CASSSQGHEQYF. DNA of the CDR3: TGTGCCAGCAGTTCACAGGGTCACGAGCAGTACTTC.

This clone has a handful of counts. This chain links TRBV5-1 with TRBJ2-2, with TRBD1 matching over 8 bases. The V segment lost 4 bases and the J segment 4 bases; nucleotides outside the gene matches: 6. Germline assignment: CDR1 SGHRS and CDR2 YFSETQ. The length of the CDR3 is 15 residues. CDR3 DNA sequence: TGCGCCAGCAGCGTGACAGGGGCGGGCACCGGGGAGCTGTTTTTT. Residues: CASSVTGAGTGELFF.

The chain uses TRBV15 and TRBJ2-5, with a weak D call TRBD2 (5 bases). This CDR3 region has 16 residues. Trimming removed 0 bases from V and 2 bases from J, with 13 bases in between. Germline CDR1 reads LNHNV; CDR2 reads YYDKDF (reference sequence). CDR3 DNA sequence: TGTGCCACCAGCAGAGATCGACGGGGTCCACAAGAGACCCAGTACTTC. Translated: CATSRDRRGPQETQYF. Full variable domain (missing parts from reference TRBV15 and TRBJ2-5): DAMVIQNPRYQVTQFGKPVTLSCSQTLNHNVMYWYQQKSSQAPKLLFHYYDKDFNNEADTPDNFQSRRPNTSFCFLDIRSPGLGDTAMYLCATSRDRRGPQETQYFGPGTRLLVL.

This clone was observed a single time. The chain links TRBV7-8 to TRBJ1-5, with 7 bases fitting TRBD1. CDR1 and CDR2 from the germline V gene are SGHVS and FQNEAQ. This CDR3 region has 15 residues. Trimming at V came to 5 bases and at J to 5 bases, leaving 9 bases not matched to a gene. The chain's CDR3 is CASSPPGQFYQPQHF. CDR3 in DNA: TGTGCCAGCAGCCCCCCGGGACAGTTCTATCAGCCCCAGCATTTT.

The chain recombines TRBV27 with TRBJ2-1, with a weak D call TRBD1 (7 bases). The germline V gene encodes CDR1 MNHEY and CDR2 SMNVEV (reference sequence). V lost 1 base and J 1 base, leaving 11 bases between the germline ends. This CDR3 comprises 16 residues. The CDR3 reads CASSLLTGTSYNEQFF. The CDR3 coding sequence is TGTGCCAGCAGTTTATTGACAGGGACTTCCTACAATGAGCAGTTCTTC.

This chain joins TRBV7-2 and TRBJ1-6, with D maybe TRBD1 (6 bases). The germline CDR1 and CDR2 sequences are SGHTA and FQGNSA. This CDR3 is 16 amino acids long. V was clipped by 5 bases and J by 3 bases, with 14 bases between them. The CDR3 coding sequence is TGTGCCAGCAGCCAAGCCGGGACAAGCTATAATTCACCCCTCCACTTT. Translated: CASSQAGTSYNSPLHF.

The rearrangement links TRBV7-3 to TRBJ1-1; a weak D match, TRBD1 (6 bases). The CDR3 spans 13 residues. CDR1 SGHTA and CDR2 FQGTGA come from the germline V gene. V was shortened by 3 bases and J by 4 bases, with 9 bases between the two germline ends. In DNA, the CDR3 is TGTGCCAGCAGCTTCGACAGGCGCACTGAAGCTTTCTTT. Its translation is CASSFDRRTEAFF.

In its sample, this clone was seen once. The V gene is TRBV11-2, the J gene TRBJ2-1; tentatively, D is TRBD1 or TRBD2 (9 bases each). With 8 bases removed from V and 5 bases from J, the gap between germline ends came to 25 bases. The germline V gene has CDR1 SGHAT and CDR2 FQNNGV. The CDR3 is 17 amino acids. CDR3: CASEQGAVSGRNNEQFF. CDR3 DNA sequence: TGTGCCAGCGAACAGGGGGCTGTTAGCGGGAGAAACAATGAGCAGTTCTTC.

The chain has TRBV30 and TRBJ1-6; D is ambiguous. Trimming stripped 1 base from V and 10 bases from J, with 14 bases between. Per the germline V gene, CDR1 is GTSNPN and CDR2 is SVGIG (reference sequence). The CDR3 is 14 amino acids. The CDR3 protein is CAWSAEGRGSPLHF. DNA for the CDR3: TGTGCCTGGAGTGCCGAGGGCCGGGGATCACCCCTCCACTTT.

The chain has TRBV3-1 (or the pseudogene TRBV3-2) and TRBJ1-4, with 7 bases that match TRBD1. The CDR3 has 14 amino acids. CDR1 and CDR2 (germline): LGHDT, YNNKEL (reference sequence). With 4 bases clipped from V and 8 bases from J, the junction kept 7 bases outside the gene matches. The CDR3 is CASSLQGGMEKLFF. In nucleotides, the CDR3 is TGTGCCAGCAGCCTCCAGGGGGGAATGGAAAAACTGTTTTTT.

J is TRBJ2-5 and V is TRBV6-5; 10 bases map to TRBD2. Germline CDR1 reads MNHEY; CDR2 reads SVGAGI. The CDR3 runs to 13 residues. The V gene end was trimmed by 7 bases and the J gene end by 4 bases; junction bases not matched to a gene: 3. CDR3 loop: CASTSGRGETQYF. As DNA, the CDR3 is TGTGCCAGCACGAGCGGGAGGGGAGAGACCCAGTACTTC.

This sequence joins TRBV4-3 and TRBJ1-2; D gene ambiguous. The CDR3 runs to 16 residues. CDR1 and CDR2 (germline): LGHNA, YSLEER. V lost 6 bases and J lost 7, with 24 bases in between. The CDR3 DNA follows: TGCGCCAGCAGTCGAGCAGGAAGAGGAGGGTTCGGTGGCTACACCTTC. Protein: CASSRAGRGGFGGYTF.

J is TRBJ1-1 and V is TRBV6-5; D is ambiguous. V lost 9 bases to trimming and J lost 2 bases, with 13 bases between them. CDR3 length equals 13 residues. Germline V lookup: CDR1 MNHEY, CDR2 SVGAGI. CDR3 amino acids: CASKAAPNTEAFF. In DNA form, the CDR3 reads TGTGCCAGTAAGGCGGCTCCAAACACTGAAGCTTTCTTT.

The CDR3 bases are TGTGCCAGCAGTTTACAGGGCGGCGAGCAGTACTTC. It yields the protein CASSLQGGEQYF. This chain joins TRBV12-3 or TRBV12-4 and TRBJ2-7; D possibly corresponds to TRBD1 (5 bases). The CDR3 runs to 12 residues. Trimming removed 2 bases at V and 6 bases at J, with 8 bases between.

V gene TRBV5-1 combines with J gene TRBJ2-1; D is perhaps TRBD2 (6 bases). V was trimmed by 1 base and J by 0 bases, leaving 11 bases between them. In germline, CDR1 is SGHRS, CDR2 YFSETQ. The CDR3 spans 16 residues. The CDR3 DNA sequence: TGCGCCAGCAGCTTGTCGGGGGAAAGCTCCTACAATGAGCAGTTCTTC. This encodes CASSLSGESSYNEQFF. The whole variable domain, remainder taken from reference TRBV5-1 and TRBJ2-1, is KAGVTQTPRYLIKTRGQQVTLSCSPISGHRSVSWYQQTPGQGLQFLFEYFSETQRNKGNFPGRFSGRQFSNSRSEMNVSTLELGDSALYLCASSLSGESSYNEQFFGPGTRLTVL.

This chain connects TRBV5-8 to TRBJ2-7; TRBD1 matches 10 bases. The CDR3 loop spans 15 amino acids. Trimming at V came to 0 bases and at J to 2 bases, leaving 2 bases not matched to a gene. CDR1 is SGHTS, CDR2 YDEGEE, per germline. CDR3: CASSLGDRGTYEQYF. As DNA, the CDR3 is TGTGCCAGCAGCTTGGGGGACAGGGGAACCTACGAGCAGTACTTC.

The rearrangement joins TRBV21-1 to TRBJ2-1; the table's D call, TRBD2, was not checked against the DNA. TRBV21-1 is listed as a pseudogene. The CDR3 is 16 residues long. The CDR3 nucleotides are TGTGCCAGCAGCAATCCCTCGCGGGACCCCGGGGATGAGCAGTTCTTC. Protein sequence: CASSNPSRDPGDEQFF.